The 16 T cell receptor beta chains reported below all come from one sample, sequenced in a study of Graves' ophthalmopathy and Graves' hyperthyroidism. Amplification targeted the TCR beta CDR3 regions, with RNA transcripts as the source material. First-round RT-PCR used HTBI primers; second-round multiplex PCR followed. TCRdb independently ran MiXCR on the multiplex PCR reads; one entry per CDR3 protein. The sample has 300,000 to 350,000 distinct CDR3 sequences; roughly a sixth are singletons. Sequenced material: peripheral blood. The receptor source for this set is an adult man with Graves' ophthalmopathy.

This clonotype was observed many times. V usage is TRBV5-1 and J usage is TRBJ2-5, with 12 bases that match TRBD1. Per germline, CDR1 SGHRS and CDR2 YFSETQ. The junction had 11 bases not matched to a gene; V was cut back by 4 bases and J by 4 bases. The CDR3 covers 17 residues. The CDR3: CASSPTGTGGAAETQYF. The CDR3 nucleotides read TGCGCCAGCAGCCCCACCGGGACAGGGGGCGCGGCAGAGACCCAGTACTTC.

This chain uses TRBV12-3 or TRBV12-4 with TRBJ1-1; D gene ambiguous. The CDR3 has 13 amino acids. Trimming shortened V by 8 bases and J by 3 bases, and 13 bases separated the two germline ends. This chain's CDR3 is CASRSMGYTEAFF. CDR3 nucleotide sequence: TGTGCCAGCCGCTCGATGGGATACACTGAAGCTTTCTTT.

This clonotype was found many times. Because the CDR3's place on the DNA is in doubt, the DNA is left out and the CDR3 is given as listed by TCRdb. The genes are TRBV20-1 and TRBJ2-7; the DNA was not used to check the table's D call, TRBD2. Germline CDR1 and CDR2: DFQATT and SNEGSKA (reference sequence). The CDR3 length is 14 residues, termini included. Here the CDR3 reads CSAKYFGGIDEQYF.

This clonotype showed up many times. V and J are TRBV3-1 and TRBJ2-5; 9 bases are shared with TRBD2. The CDR3 is 16 residues long. Germline CDR1 is LGHDT and CDR2 is YNNKEL (reference sequence). After removal of 0 bases from V and 4 bases from J, the junction contained 6 bases not matched to a gene. The CDR3: CASSQDLAGVGETQYF. CDR3 DNA sequence: TGTGCCAGCAGCCAAGATTTAGCGGGAGTGGGAGAGACCCAGTACTTC.

This clonotype occurred many times. V gene TRBV5-1 combines with J gene TRBJ2-7, with TRBD2 matching 8 bases. The V gene's germline CDR1 is SGHRS and CDR2 YFSETQ. The V gene end was trimmed by 1 base and the J gene end by 0 bases; junction bases not matched to a gene: 9. There are 17 residues in the CDR3. CDR3 residues: CASSLFSAGGYSYEQYF. CDR3 sequence (DNA): TGCGCCAGCAGCTTGTTCTCGGCGGGGGGCTACTCCTACGAGCAGTACTTC.

Ten or more counts support this clonotype. The chain combines TRBV20-1 with TRBJ1-5; possibly TRBD1 for D (5 bases). V shed 0 bases and J shed 10 bases, with 22 bases lying between them. CDR3 length: 16 amino acids. Germline V gene lookup returns CDR1 DFQATT and CDR2 SNEGSKA (reference sequence). CDR3 protein: CSARELEKQALGPQHF. In DNA form, the CDR3 reads TGCAGTGCTAGAGAGTTAGAAAAACAGGCTCTGGGACCCCAGCATTTT.

In this sample, this clonotype turned up many times. V is TRBV30 and J is TRBJ2-7; no reliable D call. This CDR3 spans 11 amino acids. The V gene lost 7 bases and the J gene lost 2 bases, with 9 bases spanning the gap. Germline V CDR1 and CDR2: GTSNPN, SVGIG (reference sequence). CDR3 loop: CAFTTTYEQYF. The CDR3 DNA sequence: TGTGCCTTCACTACGACCTACGAGCAGTACTTC.

Ten or more counts support this clonotype. This chain uses TRBV20-1 with TRBJ1-1; D uncertain. This CDR3 contains 13 residues. V was cut by 3 bases and J by 0 bases, with 8 bases left in between. Germline V lookup: CDR1 DFQATT, CDR2 SNEGSKA (reference sequence). CDR3 bases: TGCAGTGCTAGGAGTCTTGTGAACACTGAAGCTTTCTTT. It encodes CSARSLVNTEAFF.

This clonotype appeared many times. The chain employs TRBV2 and TRBJ2-7; no reliable D call. The V gene's germline CDR1 is SNHLY and CDR2 FYNNEI. V was trimmed by 4 bases and J by 7 bases, leaving 11 bases between them. The CDR3 totals 12 residues. CDR3 sequence: CASSGSPGEQYF. CDR3 DNA: TGTGCCAGCAGTGGGAGCCCCGGAGAGCAGTACTTC. The complete variable domain, with remaining parts taken from reference TRBV2 and TRBJ2-7, reads EPEVTQTPSHQVTQMGQEVILRCVPISNHLYFYWYRQILGQKVEFLVSFYNNEISEKSEIFDDQFSVERPDGSNFTLKIRSTKLEDSAMYFCASSGSPGEQYFGPGTRLTVT.

Note on this clonotype: Possible read error: a much larger clone is one base away. V usage is TRBV19 and J usage is TRBJ2-6, with D possibly being TRBD1 or TRBD2 (6 bases each). The germline V gene has CDR1 LNHDA and CDR2 SQIVND (reference sequence). CDR3 length: 18 residues. This CDR3 is CASSTARGLLAGANVLNF. DNA of the CDR3: TGTGCCAGTAGTACCGCCCGGGGGCTACTTGCTGGGGCCAACGTCCTGAATTTC.

The chain has TRBV13 and TRBJ1-5; TRBD1 is a possible D gene (6 bases). There are 21 residues in the CDR3. V lost 7 bases and J lost 2, with 33 bases in between. Germline V gene lookup returns CDR1 PRHDT and CDR2 FYEKMQ (reference sequence). This CDR3 is CASIFGSRGQAAIYGNQPQHF. As DNA, the CDR3 is TGTGCCAGCATCTTTGGGTCTCGGGGACAAGCTGCCATATATGGCAATCAGCCCCAGCATTTT.

This clonotype was detected ten times or more. The CDR3 DNA reads TGTGCCAGCAGAATCCTTGGGGGGGAGGATGGCTACACCTTC. Its protein is CASRILGGEDGYTF. This chain links TRBV12-3 or TRBV12-4 with TRBJ1-2, with D possibly TRBD1 on 5 matching bases. This CDR3 contains 14 residues. Between the trimmed V and J ends, which lost 6 bases and 6 bases, there was a span of 17 bases.

This clonotype was observed many times. The chain carries TRBV9 and TRBJ2-2; tentatively, D is TRBD2 (5 bases). The CDR3 consists of 15 residues. Per germline, CDR1 SGDLS and CDR2 YYNGEE. V was clipped by 0 bases and J by 5 bases, with 11 bases between them. CDR3 amino acids: CASSVALRGTGELFF. The DNA for the CDR3 is TGTGCCAGCAGCGTAGCTCTACGAGGGACCGGGGAGCTGTTTTTT.

This clonotype showed up many times. As DNA, the CDR3 is TGTGCCAGTAGTATGGGCAGGCCCCCCGCCGAGCAGTACTTC. Residues: CASSMGRPPAEQYF. The V gene is TRBV19, the J gene TRBJ2-7; D is ambiguous. The germline V and J ends were trimmed by 3 bases and 6 bases, with 15 bases remaining between them. Germline CDR1 LNHDA, CDR2 SQIVND (reference sequence). The CDR3 length is 14 residues.

This clonotype has at least ten counts. The chain recombines TRBV2 with TRBJ2-5; D uncertain. The V and J ends lost 7 bases and 4 bases respectively, with 10 bases between them. The CDR3 covers 12 residues. The germline gives CDR1 SNHLY, CDR2 FYNNEI. DNA of the CDR3: TGTGCCAGCACGCGGAGAGGAGAGACCCAGTACTTC. It is translated as CASTRRGETQYF. Full variable domain (remainder filled in from reference TRBV2 and TRBJ2-5): EPEVTQTPSHQVTQMGQEVILRCVPISNHLYFYWYRQILGQKVEFLVSFYNNEISEKSEIFDDQFSVERPDGSNFTLKIRSTKLEDSAMYFCASTRRGETQYFGPGTRLLVL.

This clonotype was detected many times. The genes are TRBV2 and TRBJ2-5; tentatively, D is TRBD1 or TRBD2 (5 bases each). The CDR3 is 14 amino acids. The ends were cut back, 6 bases at V and 3 bases at J, with 14 bases in the middle. The V gene's germline CDR1 is SNHLY and CDR2 FYNNEI. The CDR3 reads CASRGRRLEETQYF. The CDR3 DNA is TGTGCCAGCAGGGGACGGAGGTTAGAAGAGACCCAGTACTTC.